The clone carrying this T cell receptor beta chain occurred once. Its specificity is not known. Profiling relied on immunoSEQ multiplex PCR, and the TCRdb table lists in-frame clones only, not all of them. The top ten hold around 3.7% of the sample, which has 55,000 to 80,000 clones, around 83% seen once. These data come from a study of neoadjuvant anti-PD-1 for oral cavity cancer. Study at large: Patients without progression got a fourth dose around day 43.

Cohort: HPV-negative, locally advanced oral cavity squamous cell carcinoma patients. The germline V and J ends were trimmed by 2 bases and 1 base, with 11 bases remaining between them. CDR3 length: 15 residues. The germline V gene has CDR1 ENHRY and CDR2 SYGVKD. Study-wide results and caveats: Higher pretreatment Treg/Th17 ratios tracked higher pretreatment blood clonality.

This specimen was PBMCs, taken before nivolumab (anti-PD-1) treatment. This chain uses TRBV10-3 with TRBJ2-5; D may be TRBD2 (5 bases). This clonotype originated in a person aged 40 to 85 with oral cavity squamous cell carcinoma. The CDR3 loop is CAISEGASSQETQYF. The CDR3 bases are TGTGCCATCAGTGAGGGAGCTAGCAGCCAAGAGACCCAGTACTTC.